This TCR beta chain is drawn from a study of blood T cell repertoires in COVID-19. Study in general: The United States, Italy and Spain were the sources of the acute and convalescent COVID-19 samples. From T cells, B-cell-depleted T cells, or PBMCs came the material, which was cDNA or gDNA.

Data came from immunoSEQ multiplex PCR; TCRdb stores just in-frame clones and leaves some out. The sample includes 320,000 or so clones, approximately 88% seen only once; the top ten take around 5%. Germline-derived CDR1 and CDR2 are GTSNPN and SVGIG (reference sequence). This CDR3 is built from 13 residues. The V gene lost 2 bases and the J gene lost 6 bases, with 11 bases spanning the gap. Recovered Cohort 3 donors showed two negative PCRs, clearance, or symptom resolution. This clonotype originated in a man in his thirties or forties who had recovered from COVID-19. Specimen: PBMCs or T cells enriched from blood (not recorded which). This chain connects TRBV30 to TRBJ1-5; no firm D call. The CDR3 coding sequence is TGTGCCTGGAGTCCAGGAGGCAGTCAGCCCCAGCATTTT. Its protein product is CAWSPGGSQPQHF.